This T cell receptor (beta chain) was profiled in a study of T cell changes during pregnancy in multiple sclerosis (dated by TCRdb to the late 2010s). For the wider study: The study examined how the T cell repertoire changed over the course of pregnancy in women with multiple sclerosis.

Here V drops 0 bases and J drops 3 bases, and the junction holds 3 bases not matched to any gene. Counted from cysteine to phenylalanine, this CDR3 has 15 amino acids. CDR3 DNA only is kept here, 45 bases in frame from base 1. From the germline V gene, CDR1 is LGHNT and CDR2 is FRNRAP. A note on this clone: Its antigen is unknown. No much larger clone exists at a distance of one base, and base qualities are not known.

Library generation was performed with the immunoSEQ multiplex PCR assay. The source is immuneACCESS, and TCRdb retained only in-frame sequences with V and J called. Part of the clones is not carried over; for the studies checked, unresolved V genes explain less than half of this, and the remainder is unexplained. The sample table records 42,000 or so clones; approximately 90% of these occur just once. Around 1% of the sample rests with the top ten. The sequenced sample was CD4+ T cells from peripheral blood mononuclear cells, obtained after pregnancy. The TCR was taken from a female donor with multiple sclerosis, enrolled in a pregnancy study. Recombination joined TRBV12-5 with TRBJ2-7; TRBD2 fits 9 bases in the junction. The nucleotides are TGTGCTAGTGGTTTGGTACCTAGCGGGGACTACGAGCAGTACTTC. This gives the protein CASGLVPSGDYEQYF.